This TCR beta chain derives from a study of blood T cell repertoires in COVID-19 (dated by TCRdb to between 2020 and 2021). For context, the study as a whole: Samples from collaborators originated in the United States, Italy and Spain and spanned both the acute and convalescent phases of COVID-19. The material from the prospective study consisted of cDNA or gDNA derived from T cells, B-cell-depleted T cells, or PBMCs. Subjects who had been exposed to COVID-19, were actively infected with it, or had recovered from it provided the deeply sampled blood TCRbeta repertoires that made up the dataset. The repertoires were released in a freely available public database intended as a resource for research on the immune response to SARS-CoV-2. The samples were drawn from the first 160 participants of the ongoing ImmuneRACE study and from 1,254 subjects provided by 6 global collaborators. The sample metadata nearly always contained a de-identified subject ID, COVID-19 status, age in years and sex. Where available, HLA class I and class II types were taken from metadata supplied by the sample provider and were not determined by assay-based typing. General findings and caveats noted by the study authors: How much clinical and demographic metadata was included differed by source and by participant, and the metadata was provided uncurated.

The germline V gene supplies CDR1 SGHRS and CDR2 YFSETQ. From cysteine to phenylalanine, the CDR3 is 15 amino acids long. Only the CDR3 portion is preserved as DNA: 45 bases, with reading frame beginning at the first base. A distance of 12 bases separates the germline ends of V and J, which lose 2 bases and 1 base respectively. In the prospective study, participants were roughly 18 to 95 years old, resided in 24 geographic areas of the United States, and were enrolled through a virtual design. In the prospective study, cohorts were assigned on the basis of participant-reported clinical history obtained from a screening survey and a study questionnaire. For ImmuneRACE Cohort 3, a participant was defined as recovered based on two consecutive negative NP/OP PCR tests, clearance by a healthcare professional, or resolution of symptoms. In the prospective study, mobile phlebotomists collected whole blood, serum and a nasopharyngeal or oropharyngeal swab from each participant. Additional blood draws and questionnaires over an approximately two-month period could optionally be provided by prospective study participants. Before DNA extraction, prospective study blood samples were shipped either frozen or at room temperature.

About this clone itself: No cognate antigen has been identified for it. No per-base quality is available; no much larger clone lies one base away.

TCRbeta CDR3 regions were amplified from genomic DNA by means of the immunoSEQ Assay, a bias-controlled multiplex PCR. For the original study's pipeline: Nucleated cell counts per sample were estimated from amplification of reference gene primers within the assay. To quantify the absolute abundance of each unique TCRbeta CDR3 rearrangement, sequence reads were collapsed and filtered. For each sample, productive Simpson clonality was calculated as the square root of Simpson's diversity index over productive rearrangements. The immuneACCESS repertoire file appears here via TCRdb, limited to in-frame rearrangements. These files lack a portion of the clones; in checked studies, under half of the deficit traces to unresolved V genes, and the cause of the others is not known. For V, J and clone size, that table is used; D and trimming come from the DNA. For this sample the table gives fewer than 500,000 clones, of which roughly 90% were detected only once. Under 0.75% of the sample rests with the top ten.

The source of this sequence is a woman aged 18-35 years who had recovered from COVID-19. The material sequenced was PBMCs or T cells enriched from blood (not recorded which). This chain is built from TRBV5-1 and TRBJ1-2; the D gene is possibly TRBD1, with 5 bases matching. In nucleotides, the sequence is TGCGCCAGCAGCTTCGGGGGGTGGGATAACTATGGCTACACCTTC. The translation is CASSFGGWDNYGYTF.